This is a list of T cell receptor beta chains from one sample in a study of CD8+ T cells in alopecia areata. Generated by immunoSEQ multiplex PCR, the TCRdb table keeps only in-frame clones and is missing some. The sample holds approximately 180,000 clones, 59% seen once. Sequenced material: CD4+ T cells sorted from blood, taken at week 0. Every receptor here comes from a human donor with alopecia areata. The conserved cysteine and the conserved F or W are not part of the CDR3 here.

j_call,v_call,cdr3_length,cdr3_aa
TRBJ2-2,TRBV29-1,12,SAPGQANTGELF
TRBJ2-3,TRBV4-1,14,ASSLSGTGYSDTQY
TRBJ1-2,TRBV11-2,13,ASSLDPRARGGYT
TRBJ1-1,TRBV5-1,12,ASSSLQAGTEAF
TRBJ2-3,TRBV5-1,9,ASRSADTQY
TRBJ2-3,TRBV10-3,12,AISEKGEVDTQY
TRBJ1-1,TRBV9,12,ASSVEAGVAEAF
TRBJ1-1,TRBV29-1,9,SVSGGQEAF
TRBJ2-2,TRBV2,9,ASRSTGELF
TRBJ2-6,TRBV10-3,11,AISEGGANVLT
TRBJ2-5,TRBV4-1,12,ASSYGQGGETQY
TRBJ1-2,TRBV27,10,ASSPQGGGYT
TRBJ2-3,TRBV14,14,ASSLTGTSRTDTQY